These 24 T cell receptor beta chains were sequenced from one sample in a study of HIV-infected children after antiretroviral therapy interruption. RNA-based 3' RACE libraries used unique molecular identifiers. From the 3' RACE reads, TCRdb called clonotypes with MiXCR, one entry per CDR3 protein. The sample has about 40,000 distinct CDR3 sequences; 6.5% are singletons. Treatment indicated: PENTA 11 planned treatment interruption arm or continuous ART arm. The specimen was CD45RA+ CD4+ T cells from PBMCs, pooled from several time points, collected from a donor given antiretroviral therapy, either interrupted or continuous. Described subset: naive CD4+ CD45RA+ CD45RO- T cells. Receptor source: a pool of human donors with HIV.

This clonotype was detected many times. V usage is TRBV5-1 and J usage is TRBJ2-7; 9 bases match TRBD1. The CDR3 spans 14 residues. The germline gives CDR1 SGHRS, CDR2 YFSETQ. Losses at the gene ends were 4 bases for V and 5 bases for J; bases not matched to a gene: 7. The DNA for the CDR3 is TGCGCCAGCAGCAAGGGACAGGGTAGGAACGAGCAGTACTTC. It translates to CASSKGQGRNEQYF.

This clonotype was seen repeatedly, ten times or more. At one end, the junction sequence differs from germline, possibly due to a read error. This sequence joins TRBV12-3 or TRBV12-4 and TRBJ2-1; possibly TRBD2 for D (7 bases). The CDR3 spans 16 residues. The CDR3 protein is CASSPDWGGNYAEQFF. The CDR3 DNA follows: TGTGCAAGCAGCCCGGACTGGGGGGGCAACTATGCTGAGCAGTTCTTC.

This clonotype was counted at least ten times. The chain joins TRBV7-6 to TRBJ2-3, with D perhaps TRBD1 or TRBD2 (5 bases each). Trimming stripped 3 bases from V and 2 bases from J, with 15 bases between. CDR1 is SGHVS and CDR2 is FNYEAQ in the germline V gene. CDR3 length: 16 residues. CDR3 loop: CASSFTEVGVTDTQYF. DNA for the CDR3: TGTGCCAGCAGCTTCACTGAGGTGGGGGTCACAGATACGCAGTATTTT.

There are many counts of this clonotype. The rearrangement uses TRBV11-2 and TRBJ2-7; 8 nucleotides match TRBD2. The germline gives CDR1 SGHAT, CDR2 FQNNGV. With V trimmed by 1 base and J by 6 bases, 11 bases remained unmatched. This CDR3 contains 16 residues. The CDR3 loop reads CASSLVPIREGLEQYF. The DNA for the CDR3 is TGTGCCAGCAGCTTAGTCCCCATACGGGAGGGTCTCGAGCAGTACTTC.

This clonotype was detected many times. This chain links TRBV20-1 with TRBJ2-1; 8 nucleotides align to TRBD2. The germline CDR1 and CDR2 sequences are DFQATT and SNEGSKA (reference sequence). With V trimmed by 5 bases and J by 8 bases, 5 bases remained unmatched. The CDR3 runs to 12 residues. The CDR3 DNA sequence: TGCAGTGCTGGCAGCGGGAGTGATGAGCAGTTCTTC. Translated, it gives CSAGSGSDEQFF.

This clonotype was seen at least ten times. The chain carries TRBV6-2 or TRBV6-3 and TRBJ2-7; D is possibly TRBD2 (6 bases). V shed 0 bases and J shed 4 bases, with 13 bases lying between them. The germline CDR1 and CDR2 sequences are MNHEY and SVGEGT. The CDR3 is 15 residues long. The CDR3 protein is CASSYSRDWGYEQYF. In DNA, the CDR3 is TGTGCCAGCAGTTACTCTCGGGACTGGGGGTACGAGCAGTACTTC.

This clonotype occurred many times. The junction departs from germline at one end; a sequencing error may be responsible. This chain links TRBV12-3 or TRBV12-4 with TRBJ2-4; the match to TRBD2 covers 8 bases. This CDR3 has 16 amino acids. The CDR3 reads CASRPGLGTSQNTLYF. CDR3 DNA sequence: TGTGCAAGCAGGCCGGGACTGGGGACTAGTCAAAACACCTTGTACTTT.

This clonotype was observed at least ten times. An end of the junction does not agree with germline; a read error may underlie this. This chain joins TRBV4-1 and TRBJ2-3, with a tentative D call TRBD2 (7 bases). The CDR3 covers 16 residues. CDR1 and CDR2 (germline): MGHRA, YSYEKL. CDR3 in amino acids: CASSPGLGGRENTLYF. The DNA of the CDR3 is TGTGCCAGCAGCCCGGGACTGGGGGGGCGCGAGAACACCTTGTACTTT.

This clonotype was counted many times. This chain links TRBV2 with TRBJ2-3; D gene ambiguous. Germline CDR1 is SNHLY and CDR2 is FYNNEI. Between the trimmed V and J ends, which lost 1 base and 1 base, there was a span of 9 bases. This CDR3 is built from 15 residues. CDR3 bases: TGTGCCAGCAGTGAAGTCGGCACACGCACAGATACGCAGTATTTT. It translates to CASSEVGTRTDTQYF.

This clonotype appeared many times. This rearrangement joins TRBV6-2 or TRBV6-3 to TRBJ1-1, with D perhaps TRBD1 (6 bases). Germline V gene lookup returns CDR1 MNHEY and CDR2 SVGEGT. This CDR3 contains 15 residues. Deletions cut 2 bases from V and 4 bases from J, with 14 bases between. In DNA, the CDR3 is TGTGCCAGCAGTTACCCCTCGGGCAGGGGCACTGAAGCTTTCTTT. Translating it yields CASSYPSGRGTEAFF.

This clonotype has just a few counts. This chain links TRBV7-8 with TRBJ1-6, with D hard to call. Per the germline V gene, CDR1 is SGHVS and CDR2 is FQNEAQ. The CDR3 totals 14 residues. V dropped 3 bases and J dropped 9 bases, with 12 bases sitting between them. The CDR3 is CASSFFGEGSPLHF. The CDR3 DNA is TGTGCCAGCAGCTTTTTTGGCGAGGGTTCACCCCTCCACTTT.

This clonotype was observed at least ten times. This chain joins TRBV6-1 and TRBJ1-1, with 8 bases that match TRBD1. Germline V lookup: CDR1 MNHNS, CDR2 SASEGT. V was pared by 6 bases and J by 1 base, with 4 bases of the junction left unmatched. CDR3 length: 14 residues. CDR3: CASSQGAENTEAFF. The DNA of the CDR3 is TGTGCCAGCAGCCAGGGGGCGGAGAACACTGAAGCTTTCTTT.

The sample holds a few counts of this clonotype. The chain carries TRBV20-1 and TRBJ2-7, with TRBD2 identical over 13 bases. Germline-derived CDR1 and CDR2 are DFQATT and SNEGSKA (reference sequence). The CDR3 has 15 residues. V lost 5 bases and J lost 3; bases outside the gene matches: 7. CDR3 protein: CSAPGLAGAHYEQYF. DNA for the CDR3: TGCAGTGCTCCAGGACTAGCGGGGGCTCACTACGAGCAGTACTTC.

This clonotype was recorded many times. The chain couples TRBV6-2 or TRBV6-3 to TRBJ2-2, with 12 bases that match TRBD2. CDR3 length: 19 amino acids. Germline V gene sequence: CDR1 MNHEY, CDR2 SVGEGT. V gave up 7 bases and J gave up 4 bases; unmatched junction bases: 16. Here the CDR3 DNA reads TGTGCCAGCATCGGAAAGTGGCTAGCGGGAGGGCCACGCACCGGGGAGCTGTTTTTT. It yields the protein CASIGKWLAGGPRTGELFF.

This clonotype was observed a few times. V and J are TRBV13 and TRBJ2-7; D possibly matches TRBD1 or TRBD2 (5 bases each). Trimming removed 5 bases at V and 2 bases at J, with 13 bases between. The CDR3 has 14 residues. Germline CDR1 and CDR2: PRHDT and FYEKMQ (reference sequence). CDR3 nucleotides: TGTGCCAGCAGCCCCCGGACGGGACCCTACGAGCAGTACTTC. Protein product: CASSPRTGPYEQYF.

This clonotype has a count of ten or more. The rearrangement joins TRBV10-3 to TRBJ1-2; D uncertain. V shed 3 bases and J shed 7 bases, with 12 bases lying between them. The CDR3 runs to 13 residues. Germline V lookup: CDR1 ENHRY, CDR2 SYGVKD. The CDR3 DNA reads as TGTGCCATCAGTGAAGAAGGGAAAGGTGGCTACACCTTC. Amino acids: CAISEEGKGGYTF.

This clonotype was recorded at least ten times. V is TRBV7-2 and J is TRBJ2-1, with TRBD2 as a possible D gene (7 bases). Trimming stripped 5 bases from V and 3 bases from J, with 14 bases between. Germline values: CDR1 SGHTA, CDR2 FQGNSA. The CDR3 runs 15 residues. The CDR3 sequence: CASSLGGGFYNEQFF. For the CDR3, the DNA is TGTGCCAGCAGCCTAGGGGGGGGCTTCTACAATGAGCAGTTCTTC. The entire variable domain, with the rest obtained from reference TRBV7-2 and TRBJ2-1, is as follows: GAGVSQSPSNKVTEKGKDVELRCDPISGHTALYWYRQSLGQGLEFLIYFQGNSAPDKSGLPSDRFSAERTGGSVSTLTIQRTQQEDSAVYLCASSLGGGFYNEQFFGPGTRLTVL.

This clonotype was counted between two and nine times. The CDR3 DNA reads TGTGCCAGCAGCTTAGGGTGGGGGAACACCGGGGAGCTGTTTTTT. As protein: CASSLGWGNTGELFF. V is TRBV11-2 and J is TRBJ2-2; D gene ambiguous. V lost 1 base to trimming and J lost 1 base, with 7 bases between them. Per germline, CDR1 SGHAT and CDR2 FQNNGV. The CDR3 is 15 residues long.

A remark on this clonotype: Germline is not matched at one junction end, which may reflect a read error. The chain's CDR3 is CASSLAGRVPGWLF. The CDR3 DNA sequence: TGTGCCAGCAGCTTAGCTGGGAGGGTCCCTGGTTGGCTCTTC. The chain recombines TRBV7-2 with TRBJ2-1; TRBD2 matches 7 bases. The CDR3 is 14 residues long. Germline values: CDR1 SGHTA, CDR2 FQGNSA.

This clonotype was seen many times. The genes are TRBV12-3 or TRBV12-4 and TRBJ1-5; the D gene is possibly TRBD1 (5 bases). The CDR3 spans 14 residues. V lost 4 bases and J 4 bases, leaving 11 bases between the germline ends. The CDR3 loop is CASSWGRENQPQHF. As DNA, the CDR3 is TGTGCCAGCAGTTGGGGACGGGAAAATCAGCCCCAGCATTTT.

A remark on this clonotype: The junction does not match germline at one end; this may be a read error. This chain links TRBV5-5 with TRBJ2-7; 7 nucleotides align to TRBD2. From germline, CDR1 is SGHKS and CDR2 YYEKEE (reference sequence). This CDR3 has 16 residues. Written as DNA, the CDR3 is TGCGCCAGCAGCTTGGGGCGCGGGAGTACGTCTGTCGAGCAGTACTTC. Amino acids: CASSLGRGSTSVEQYF.

In this sample, this clonotype is medium-sized (0.01 to 0.1%). The chain carries TRBV20-1 and TRBJ1-6; D is unresolved. The V gene's germline CDR1 is DFQATT and CDR2 SNEGSKA (reference sequence). This CDR3 is 14 amino acids long. Trimming removed 1 base at V and 9 bases at J, with 13 bases between. The CDR3 nucleotides are TGCAGTGCTAGAGTTACAGCCGCCAGTTCACCCCTCCACTTT. It codes for CSARVTAASSPLHF.

This clonotype was observed a handful of times. This rearrangement joins TRBV7-8 to TRBJ2-7; tentative D call: TRBD2 (7 bases). Germline V CDR1 and CDR2: SGHVS, FQNEAQ. V lost 8 bases and J 4 bases, leaving 27 bases between the germline ends. This CDR3 is built from 17 residues. CDR3 in amino acids: CASVSARWGLAEYEQYF. The DNA for the CDR3 is TGTGCCAGCGTCTCAGCTCGCTGGGGGCTAGCGGAGTACGAGCAGTACTTC.

In this sample, this clonotype turned up many times. This chain uses TRBV6-1 with TRBJ2-7; 9 bases map to TRBD2. V trimming: 4 bases; J trimming: 2 bases; junction bases outside the gene matches: 3. The CDR3 totals 14 residues. Germline loops: CDR1 MNHNS, CDR2 SASEGT. The CDR3 sequence: CASSVSGGTYEQYF. The CDR3 coding sequence is TGTGCCAGCAGTGTGAGCGGGGGGACCTACGAGCAGTACTTC.